This TCR beta chain was recovered during a study of radiation and T cells in renal cell carcinoma. With regard to this clone: Its specificity is not known.

The time point here: blood 2 weeks post-SBRT. The treatment: 15 Gy SBRT to primary tumor, nephrectomy 4 weeks later. V was pared by 0 bases and J by 2 bases, with 8 bases between. The length of the CDR3 is 14 residues. Per the germline V gene, CDR1 is MNHEY and CDR2 is SVGAGI. Generated by immunoSEQ multiplex PCR, the TCRdb table keeps only in-frame clones and is missing some. Among roughly 150,000 clones listed, 87% were seen once. Broader study findings: Top tumor clonotypes rose in blood 2 weeks post-radiation, then contracted.

The clonotype originates from a woman aged 50 to 60 with renal cell carcinoma. This chain links TRBV6-5 with TRBJ2-7, with a tentative D call TRBD1 (5 bases). Sequenced material: blood, taken from a patient whose treatment included radiotherapy and nephrectomy. The CDR3 nucleotides read TGTGCCAGCAGTTACTCGTGGGGCCCCTACGAGCAGTACTTC. Translating gives CASSYSWGPYEQYF.